This TCR beta chain derives from a study of shared clonotypes between healthy human individuals. Study-level points and caveats: Sampling covered blood only; tissue repertoires likely differ. Sharing across four donors was highest in naive CD4 (approximately 5%) and lowest in memory CD8 (0.4%). Naive subsets typically showed greater estimated richness than memory subsets.

Profiled with immunoSEQ multiplex PCR; TCRdb holds only in-frame clones, not every one. This table holds about 1.1 million clones, approximately 77% found once. Donors were healthy HIV-negative adults without recent acute infections or vaccinations. With regard to this clone: What it recognizes is unknown.

Sequencing was done on a sample of memory CD4+ T cells from PBMCs. Subset noted: CD45RA-negative fraction. The TCR sequence derives from a man between 18 and 29 years old in good health. Some clones in this sample may be carry-over from other donors' samples.

CDR3 bases: TGCGCCAGCAGCTTGAGGGGCCGGGACTCCTACAATGAGCAGTTCTTC. It yields the protein CASSLRGRDSYNEQFF. The V gene is TRBV5-1, the J gene TRBJ2-1, with D perhaps matching TRBD1 or TRBD2 (5 bases each). CDR1 is SGHRS and CDR2 is YFSETQ in the germline V gene. The CDR3 is made up of 16 amino acids. Trimming cost V 1 base and J 0 bases, with 11 bases left between them.